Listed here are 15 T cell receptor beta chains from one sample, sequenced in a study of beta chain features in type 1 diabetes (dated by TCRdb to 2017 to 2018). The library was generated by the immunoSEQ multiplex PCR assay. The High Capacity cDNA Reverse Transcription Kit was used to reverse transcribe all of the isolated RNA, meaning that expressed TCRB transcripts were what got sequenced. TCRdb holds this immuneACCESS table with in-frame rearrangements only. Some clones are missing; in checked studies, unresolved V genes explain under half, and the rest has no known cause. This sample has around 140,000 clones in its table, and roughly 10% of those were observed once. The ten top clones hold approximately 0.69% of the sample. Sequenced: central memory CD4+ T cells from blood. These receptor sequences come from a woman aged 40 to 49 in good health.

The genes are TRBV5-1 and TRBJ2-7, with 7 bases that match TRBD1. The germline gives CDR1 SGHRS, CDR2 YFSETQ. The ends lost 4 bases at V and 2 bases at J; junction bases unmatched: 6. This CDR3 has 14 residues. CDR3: CASSERGRTYEQYF. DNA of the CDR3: TGCGCCAGCAGCGAAAGGGGGCGGACCTACGAGCAGTACTTC.

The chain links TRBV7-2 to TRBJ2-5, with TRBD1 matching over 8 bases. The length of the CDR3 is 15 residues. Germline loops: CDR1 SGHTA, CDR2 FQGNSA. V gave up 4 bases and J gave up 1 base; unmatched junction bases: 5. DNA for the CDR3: TGTGCCAGCAGCTCCCGGACAGGGCGCCAAGAGACCCAGTACTTC. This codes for CASSSRTGRQETQYF.

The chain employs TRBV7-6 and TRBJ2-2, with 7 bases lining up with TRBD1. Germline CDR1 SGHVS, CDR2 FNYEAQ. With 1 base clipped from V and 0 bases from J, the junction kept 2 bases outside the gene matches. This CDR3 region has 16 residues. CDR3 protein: CASSLGGGANTGELFF. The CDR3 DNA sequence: TGTGCCAGCAGCTTAGGAGGGGGCGCGAACACCGGGGAGCTGTTTTTT.

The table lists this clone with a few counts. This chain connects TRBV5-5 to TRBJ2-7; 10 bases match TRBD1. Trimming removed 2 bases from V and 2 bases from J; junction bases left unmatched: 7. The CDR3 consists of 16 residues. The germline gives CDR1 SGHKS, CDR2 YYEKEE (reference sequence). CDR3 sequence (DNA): TGTGCCAGCAGCTTCGCGGGACAGGGGAACCCCTACGAGCAGTACTTC. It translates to CASSFAGQGNPYEQYF.

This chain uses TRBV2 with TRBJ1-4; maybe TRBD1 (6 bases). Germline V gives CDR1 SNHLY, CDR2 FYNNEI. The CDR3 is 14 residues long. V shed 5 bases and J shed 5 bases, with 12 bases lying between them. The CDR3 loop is CASSTTGLNEKLFF. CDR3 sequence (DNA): TGTGCCAGCAGTACGACAGGCTTAAATGAAAAACTGTTTTTT.

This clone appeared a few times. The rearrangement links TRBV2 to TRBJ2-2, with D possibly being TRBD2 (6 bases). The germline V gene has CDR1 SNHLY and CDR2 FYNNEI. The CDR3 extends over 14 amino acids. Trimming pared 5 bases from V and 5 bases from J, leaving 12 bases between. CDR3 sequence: CASSRVGTTGELFF. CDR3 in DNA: TGTGCCAGCAGTCGGGTAGGGACTACCGGGGAGCTGTTTTTT.

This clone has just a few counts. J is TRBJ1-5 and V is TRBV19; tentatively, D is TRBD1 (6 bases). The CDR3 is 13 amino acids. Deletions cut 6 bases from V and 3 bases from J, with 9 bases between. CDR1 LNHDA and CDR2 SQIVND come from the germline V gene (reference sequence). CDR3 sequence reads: CASRGQTNQPQHF. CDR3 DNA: TGTGCCAGTAGAGGACAGACCAATCAGCCCCAGCATTTT.

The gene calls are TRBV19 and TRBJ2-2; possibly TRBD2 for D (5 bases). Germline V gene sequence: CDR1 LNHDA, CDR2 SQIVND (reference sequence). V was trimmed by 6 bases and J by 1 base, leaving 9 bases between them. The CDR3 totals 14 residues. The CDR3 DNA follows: TGTGCCAGTAGCCCCGGAGGGAACACCGGGGAGCTGTTTTTT. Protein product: CASSPGGNTGELFF.

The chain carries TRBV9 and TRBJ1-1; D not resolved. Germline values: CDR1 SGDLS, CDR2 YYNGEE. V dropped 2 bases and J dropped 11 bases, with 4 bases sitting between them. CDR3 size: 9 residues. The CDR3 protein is CASSVEAFF. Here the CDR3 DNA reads TGTGCCAGCAGCGTTGAGGCTTTCTTT.

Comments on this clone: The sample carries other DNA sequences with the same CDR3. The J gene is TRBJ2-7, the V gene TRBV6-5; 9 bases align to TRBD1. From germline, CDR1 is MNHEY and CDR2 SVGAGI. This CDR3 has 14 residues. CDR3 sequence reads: CASTGTGSSYEQYF. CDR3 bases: TGTGCTTCAACCGGGACAGGGTCCTCCTACGAGCAGTACTTC.

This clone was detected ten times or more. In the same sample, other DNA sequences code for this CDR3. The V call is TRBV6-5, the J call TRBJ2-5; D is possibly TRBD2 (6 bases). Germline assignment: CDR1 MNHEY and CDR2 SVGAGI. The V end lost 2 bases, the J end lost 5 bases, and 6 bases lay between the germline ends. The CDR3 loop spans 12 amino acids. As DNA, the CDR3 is TGTGCCAGCAGTTACCGGGGGGAGACCCAGTACTTC. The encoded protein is CASSYRGETQYF.

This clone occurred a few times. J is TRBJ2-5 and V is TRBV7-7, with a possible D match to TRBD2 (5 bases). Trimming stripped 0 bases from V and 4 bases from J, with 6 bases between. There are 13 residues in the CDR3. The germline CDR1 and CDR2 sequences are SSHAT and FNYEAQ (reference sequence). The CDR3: CASSLAGRETQYF. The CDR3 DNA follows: TGTGCCAGCAGCTTAGCAGGGAGAGAGACCCAGTACTTC.

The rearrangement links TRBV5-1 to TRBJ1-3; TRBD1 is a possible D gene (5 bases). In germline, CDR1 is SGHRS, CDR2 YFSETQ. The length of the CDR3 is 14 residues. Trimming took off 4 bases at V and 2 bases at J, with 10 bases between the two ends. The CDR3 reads CASSGTTTGNTIYF. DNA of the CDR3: TGCGCCAGCAGCGGGACTACGACTGGAAACACCATATATTTT.

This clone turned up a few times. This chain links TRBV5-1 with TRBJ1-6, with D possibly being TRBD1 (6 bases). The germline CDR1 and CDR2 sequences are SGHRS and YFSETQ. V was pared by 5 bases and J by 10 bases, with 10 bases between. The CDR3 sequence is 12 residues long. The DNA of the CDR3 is TGCGCCAGCAGGACAGGCCAGTCACCCCTCCACTTT. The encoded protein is CASRTGQSPLHF.

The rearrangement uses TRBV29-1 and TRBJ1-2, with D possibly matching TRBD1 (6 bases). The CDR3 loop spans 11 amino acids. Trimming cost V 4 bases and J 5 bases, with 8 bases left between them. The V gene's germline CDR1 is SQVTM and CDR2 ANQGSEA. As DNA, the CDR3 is TGCAGCGTTGTGGGGGCGTATGGCTACACCTTC. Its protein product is CSVVGAYGYTF.